The 30 T cell receptor beta chains presented below share a single source sample, sequenced in a study of T cell repertoires in cytomegalovirus infection. MiXCR, applied by TCRdb to the reads, yields one record per CDR3 protein. The sample records 500,000 or so distinct CDR3 sequences, approximately 15% being singletons. Material for sequencing was CD8+ T cells from PBMCs. Receptor source: a human donor in good health (CMV status not recorded). Some clones in this sample may be carry-over from other donors' samples.

This clonotype turned up a few times. The gene calls are TRBV6-5 and TRBJ2-2; 9 nucleotides align to TRBD2. V gave up 2 bases and J gave up 7 bases; unmatched junction bases: 11. Germline V lookup: CDR1 MNHEY, CDR2 SVGAGI. This CDR3 region has 17 residues. The CDR3 reads CASSYGWPSGKGGELFF. The CDR3 DNA reads TGTGCCAGCAGTTACGGTTGGCCTAGCGGGAAGGGCGGGGAGCTGTTTTTT.

This clonotype was counted only a few times. The chain carries TRBV6-1 and TRBJ2-7, with a possible D match to TRBD2 (5 bases). The CDR3 consists of 12 residues. The germline gives CDR1 MNHNS, CDR2 SASEGT. The ends were cut back, 7 bases at V and 2 bases at J, with 9 bases in the middle. Here the CDR3 DNA reads TGTGCCAGCATCGAGCGGCCCTACGAGCAGTACTTC. Its translation is CASIERPYEQYF.

This clonotype was seen only a few times. V is TRBV6-5 and J is TRBJ2-7; tentative D call: TRBD1 (5 bases). The V gene's germline CDR1 is MNHEY and CDR2 SVGAGI. The V end lost 4 bases, the J end lost 3 bases, and 13 bases lay between the germline ends. The CDR3 spans 14 residues. The CDR3 DNA is TGTGCCAGCAGTTCCTACGACAGCCACTACGAGCAGTACTTC. This encodes CASSSYDSHYEQYF.

The chain employs TRBV5-1 and TRBJ1-1; no firm D call. Germline values: CDR1 SGHRS, CDR2 YFSETQ. The CDR3 loop spans 12 amino acids. The V and J ends lost 0 bases and 6 bases respectively, with 6 bases between them. The CDR3 reads CASSLDGPEAFF. Here the CDR3 DNA reads TGCGCCAGCAGCTTGGACGGGCCTGAAGCTTTCTTT.

This clonotype was detected only once. The chain links TRBV24-1 to TRBJ2-1; D is perhaps TRBD1 or TRBD2 (5 bases each). The germline gives CDR1 KGHDR, CDR2 SFDVKD. The germline V and J ends were trimmed by 5 bases and 4 bases, with 17 bases remaining between them. This CDR3 spans 16 amino acids. The CDR3 DNA is TGTGCCACCAGTGGCCCCACAGGTCGGGGTTACAATGAGCAGTTCTTC. As protein: CATSGPTGRGYNEQFF.

In its sample, this clonotype was seen a few times. The chain has TRBV27 and TRBJ2-7, with unresolved D. The ends were cut back, 5 bases at V and 0 bases at J, with 14 bases in the middle. The CDR3 consists of 15 residues. Germline CDR1 and CDR2: MNHEY and SMNVEV (reference sequence). CDR3 loop: CASSPDLRSSYEQYF. CDR3 DNA: TGTGCCAGCAGTCCAGACCTACGGAGCTCCTACGAGCAGTACTTC.

On this clonotype: It may be a read error: a sequence one base away is much more abundant. The chain employs TRBV12-3 or TRBV12-4 and TRBJ2-5; TRBD1 or TRBD2 may be the D gene (5 bases each). CDR3 length: 14 amino acids. As DNA, the CDR3 is TGTGCCAAGAGTCTCTATGGAGTAGGGGAGACCCAGTGCTTC. It translates to CAKSLYGVGETQCF.

On this clonotype: A much more abundant neighbour one base away suggests this may be a read error. The CDR3 DNA follows: TGTGCCTGCAGTGATTGGGGGGCTAGCAATCAGCCCCAGCATTTT. Encoded protein: CACSDWGASNQPQHF. The rearrangement joins TRBV6-6 to TRBJ1-5, with D possibly TRBD1 on 6 matching bases. CDR1 and CDR2 (germline): MNHNY, SVGAGI (reference sequence). This CDR3 has 15 amino acids.

As to this clonotype: A much larger clone differs by one base, so this may be a read error. This chain links TRBV14 with TRBJ2-2; TRBD2 agrees at 10 bases. The CDR3 is 18 amino acids. Germline CDR1 reads SGHDN; CDR2 reads FVKESK. The CDR3 bases are TGTGCCAGCAGCCAACGATTCCAGCTAGCGGGAGTGTACGGGGTGCTGTTTTTT. This codes for CASSQRFQLAGVYGVLFF. Variable domain in full (rest from reference TRBV14 and TRBJ2-2): EAGVTQFPSHSVIEKGQTVTLRCDPISGHDNLYWYRRVMGKEIKFLLHFVKESKQDESGMPNNRFLAERTGGTYSTLKVQPAELEDSGVYFCASSQRFQLAGVYGVLFFGEGSRLTVL.

In its sample, this clonotype was seen many times. The chain combines TRBV28 with TRBJ2-5, with unresolved D. The length of the CDR3 is 12 residues. From germline, CDR1 is MDHEN and CDR2 SYDVKM. V gave up 2 bases and J gave up 5 bases, with 6 bases separating them. CDR3 protein: CASSLIWETQYF. CDR3 nucleotides: TGTGCCAGCAGTTTAATATGGGAGACCCAGTACTTC.

This clonotype appeared many times. This rearrangement joins TRBV28 to TRBJ1-3, with D perhaps matching TRBD1 (6 bases). The CDR3 totals 14 residues. Trimming pared 11 bases from V and 7 bases from J, leaving 21 bases between. Per germline, CDR1 MDHEN and CDR2 SYDVKM. The CDR3 region is CASETGTTGNTIYF. CDR3 sequence (DNA): TGTGCCTCAGAGACCGGGACAACCGGGAACACCATATATTTT.

This clonotype was observed at least ten times. This chain connects TRBV7-8 to TRBJ2-1; a weak D match, TRBD2 (5 bases). This CDR3 contains 13 residues. From germline, CDR1 is SGHVS and CDR2 FQNEAQ. V lost 3 bases to trimming and J lost 15 bases, with 18 bases between them. The CDR3 sequence is CASSFGEPDSPFF. The CDR3, as DNA: TGTGCCAGCAGCTTTGGGGAGCCAGATTCCCCGTTCTTC.

J is TRBJ2-3 and V is TRBV27, with a possible D match to TRBD1 (6 bases). Trimming left V 5 bases short and J 0 bases short, with 18 bases between. There are 17 residues in the CDR3. Looked up from germline, CDR1 is MNHEY and CDR2 is SMNVEV (reference sequence). This CDR3 is CASSGQTVYSSTDTQYF. CDR3 nucleotide sequence: TGTGCCAGCAGTGGACAGACAGTTTATAGTAGCACAGATACGCAGTATTTT.

V gene TRBV28 combines with J gene TRBJ2-3; D call uncertain. Germline V lookup: CDR1 MDHEN, CDR2 SYDVKM. The CDR3 is 14 residues long. Deletions cut 6 bases from V and 2 bases from J, with 12 bases between. Here the CDR3 reads CASSPQGSTDTQYF. CDR3 sequence (DNA): TGTGCCAGCAGCCCCCAAGGGTCCACAGATACGCAGTATTTT. Complete variable domain (other parts from reference TRBV28 and TRBJ2-3): DVKVTQSSRYLVKRTGEKVFLECVQDMDHENMFWYRQDPGLGLRLIYFSYDVKMKEKGDIPEGYSVSREKKERFSLILESASTNQTSMYLCASSPQGSTDTQYFGPGTRLTVL.

This clonotype was detected only a few times. The CDR3 loop is CSARSWRANNEQFF. The CDR3 DNA is TGCAGTGCTAGAAGTTGGCGGGCCAACAATGAGCAGTTCTTC. The V and J genes are TRBV20-1 and TRBJ2-1; D possibly corresponds to TRBD2 (5 bases). The CDR3 is 14 amino acids. Germline V gene sequence: CDR1 DFQATT, CDR2 SNEGSKA (reference sequence). Trimming left V 2 bases short and J 5 bases short, with 13 bases between.

This clonotype has at least ten counts. The V and J genes are TRBV7-3 and TRBJ1-4; no clear D. This CDR3 region has 15 residues. Germline V gene lookup returns CDR1 SGHTA and CDR2 FQGTGA. V lost 5 bases to trimming and J lost 4 bases, with 14 bases between them. In DNA, the CDR3 is TGTGCCAGCAGCCCTTTCCTGGACGATAATGAAAAACTGTTTTTT. It translates to CASSPFLDDNEKLFF.

With regard to this clonotype: A much more abundant neighbour one base away suggests this may be a read error. Since no conserved phenylalanine or tryptophan closes the CDR3, a read error is the likely cause. The gene calls are TRBV11-2 and TRBJ1-5; D may be TRBD1 (5 bases). The CDR3 has 15 amino acids. Germline-derived CDR1 and CDR2 are SGHAT and FQNNGV. V dropped 6 bases and J dropped 6 bases, with 18 bases sitting between them. DNA of the CDR3: TGTGCCAGCAGTTACGGACGAGGGACGGCTCAGCCCCAGCATTGT. Translation gives CASSYGRGTAQPQHC.

In its sample, this clonotype was seen many times. The rearrangement joins TRBV6-5 to TRBJ2-5, with D possibly being TRBD1 or TRBD2 (6 bases each). V lost 6 bases and J lost 7, with 15 bases in between. CDR3 size: 13 residues. CDR1 and CDR2 from the germline V gene are MNHEY and SVGAGI. CDR3 residues: CASRPRGAVTQYF. CDR3 in DNA: TGTGCCAGCAGGCCAAGGGGGGCCGTGACCCAGTACTTC.

This rearrangement joins TRBV20-1 to TRBJ2-7, with TRBD2 identical over 7 bases. Germline CDR1 is DFQATT and CDR2 is SNEGSKA (reference sequence). Trimming took 1 base from V and 0 from J; bases not matched to a gene: 12. The CDR3 loop spans 17 amino acids. The CDR3 DNA follows: TGCAGTGCTAGAGGGGAGCTCGCCGGGAGGTACTCCTACGAGCAGTACTTC. Encoded protein: CSARGELAGRYSYEQYF.

This clonotype was observed a handful of times. The rearrangement uses TRBV19 and TRBJ1-1, with D unresolved. This CDR3 is 13 amino acids long. The germline gives CDR1 LNHDA, CDR2 SQIVND (reference sequence). The V gene lost 0 bases and the J gene lost 1 base, with 3 bases spanning the gap. CDR3 loop: CASSIDWNTEAFF. The CDR3 DNA is TGTGCCAGTAGTATAGACTGGAACACTGAAGCTTTCTTT.

This clonotype was counted a single time. Sequence at one end of the junction differs from germline and may be a read error. The chain couples TRBV28 to TRBJ1-5; D is perhaps TRBD1 (6 bases). CDR1 is MDHEN and CDR2 is SYDVKM in the germline V gene. This CDR3 spans 15 amino acids. The CDR3 DNA is TGTGCCAACAGTCAGGGGACATTTAGCAATCAGCCCCAGCATTTT. Its protein product is CANSQGTFSNQPQHF.

This clonotype appeared many times. The genes are TRBV7-8 and TRBJ2-1; 10 nucleotides match TRBD2. Germline lookup yields CDR1 SGHVS and CDR2 FQNEAQ. V lost 5 bases and J lost 10; bases outside the gene matches: 14. The CDR3 has 16 amino acids. The CDR3 DNA follows: TGTGCCAGCAGCCCGACGGGACTAGCGCTTTTCAGAGAGCAGTTCTTC. Translation: CASSPTGLALFREQFF.

In this sample, this clonotype turned up a few times. The chain combines TRBV3-1 with TRBJ2-1; D is unresolved. V lost 1 base and J 12 bases, leaving 10 bases between the germline ends. The germline CDR1 and CDR2 sequences are LGHDT and YNNKEL (reference sequence). The CDR3 extends over 12 amino acids. For the CDR3, the DNA is TGTGCCAGCAGCCAAGGGTCAGTAGGGCAGTTCTTC. Its translation is CASSQGSVGQFF.

The sample holds a few counts of this clonotype. This sequence joins TRBV5-4 and TRBJ1-2; D might be TRBD1 (5 bases). The V end lost 4 bases, the J end lost 5 bases, and 21 bases lay between the germline ends. The CDR3 covers 16 residues. Germline CDR1 reads SGHNT; CDR2 reads YYREEE (reference sequence). The CDR3 loop reads CASSPLGRRTSYGYTF. As DNA, the CDR3 is TGTGCCAGCAGCCCGCTGGGGCGCCGAACATCTTATGGCTACACCTTC.

Only a few counts were recorded for this clonotype. The chain employs TRBV29-1 and TRBJ1-2, with 7 bases matching TRBD1. CDR3 length: 13 amino acids. J lost 3 bases, V lost 5 bases, and 6 bases had no gene match. The germline V gene has CDR1 SQVTM and CDR2 ANQGSEA. The DNA of the CDR3 is TGCAGCGTTATGACAGGGTTAGACTATGGCTACACCTTC. It codes for CSVMTGLDYGYTF.

Many counts were recorded for this clonotype. The chain joins TRBV7-2 to TRBJ2-2, with 9 nucleotides matching TRBD2. Germline V gene data show CDR1 as SGHTA and CDR2 as FQGNSA. The CDR3 is made up of 19 amino acids. V shed 1 base, J shed 2 bases, and the junction held 11 bases outside the gene matches. This chain's CDR3 is CASSLDYLAGIPNTGELFF. Here the CDR3 DNA reads TGTGCCAGCAGCTTAGACTACCTAGCGGGAATCCCTAACACCGGGGAGCTGTTTTTT.

This clonotype was picked up a small number of times. The CDR3 loop reads CASSSEFEREELNEQFF. The CDR3 region has the DNA TGTGCCAGCAGCTCCGAGTTCGAGCGCGAGGAGCTCAATGAGCAGTTCTTC. The genes are TRBV7-3 and TRBJ2-1; D unresolved. V lost 4 bases and J 6 bases, leaving 22 bases between the germline ends. CDR3 size: 17 residues. The V gene's germline CDR1 is SGHTA and CDR2 FQGTGA.

The chain combines TRBV11-2 with TRBJ2-1; 10 bases map to TRBD2. Germline-derived CDR1 and CDR2 are SGHAT and FQNNGV. With 3 bases clipped from V and 6 bases from J, the junction kept 5 bases outside the gene matches. The CDR3 spans 15 residues. The CDR3 protein is CASSFVAGGLNEQFF. DNA for the CDR3: TGTGCCAGCAGCTTCGTAGCGGGAGGACTCAATGAGCAGTTCTTC.

The chain links TRBV11-2 to TRBJ1-2; a possible D gene is TRBD1 (6 bases). This CDR3 is 15 amino acids long. Germline lookup yields CDR1 SGHAT and CDR2 FQNNGV. V lost 3 bases, J lost 4 bases, and 15 bases lay in between. The CDR3 DNA reads as TGTGCCAGCAGCTTTAGGACAGCAAGTTTCTATGGCTACACCTTC. Its protein is CASSFRTASFYGYTF.

This clonotype has at least ten counts. The chain recombines TRBV6-2 or TRBV6-3 with TRBJ2-2; D unclear. This CDR3 comprises 15 residues. V was clipped by 6 bases and J by 3 bases, with 14 bases between them. The germline gives CDR1 MNHEY, CDR2 SVGEGT. This CDR3 reads CASSLVGPHTGELFF. CDR3 bases: TGTGCCAGCAGCCTTGTAGGTCCTCACACCGGGGAGCTGTTTTTT.